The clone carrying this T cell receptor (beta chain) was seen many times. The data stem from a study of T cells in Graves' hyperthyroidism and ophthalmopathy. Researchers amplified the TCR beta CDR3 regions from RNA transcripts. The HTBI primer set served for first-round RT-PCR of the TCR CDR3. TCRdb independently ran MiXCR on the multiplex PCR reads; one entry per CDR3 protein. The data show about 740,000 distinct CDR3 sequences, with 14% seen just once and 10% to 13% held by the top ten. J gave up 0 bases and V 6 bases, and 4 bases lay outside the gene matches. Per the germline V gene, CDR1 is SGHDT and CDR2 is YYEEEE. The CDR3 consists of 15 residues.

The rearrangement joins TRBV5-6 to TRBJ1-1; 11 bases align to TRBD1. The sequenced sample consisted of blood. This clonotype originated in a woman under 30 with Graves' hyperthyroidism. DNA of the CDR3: TGTGCCAGCATCCGGGACAGGGGGTTGAACACTGAAGCTTTCTTT. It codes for CASIRDRGLNTEAFF.